The 20 T cell receptor beta chains reported below all come from one sample, sequenced in a study of shared clonotypes between healthy human individuals. Sequenced by immunoSEQ multiplex PCR; TCRdb stores in-frame clones only, minus some. The data contain about 730,000 clones, around 77% of them singletons. The sequencing sample was made of memory CD4+ T cells sorted from blood. Documented subset: CD45RA-negative fraction. The receptors derive from a woman aged 25 to 45 in good health.

The gene calls are TRBV10-3 and TRBJ2-1; 7 bases agree with TRBD2. The germline CDR1 and CDR2 sequences are ENHRY and SYGVKD. The J segment lost 6 bases and the V segment lost 0 bases, leaving 8 bases of the junction unmatched. This CDR3 is 16 amino acids long. CDR3 bases: TGTGCCATCAGTGAGTCGAGCGGGAAAGGTTCCAATGAGCAGTTCTTC. This translates into CAISESSGKGSNEQFF.

This clone was seen just once. The CDR3 DNA reads TGTGCCAGCAGCGTAGCGGGAGTGAAGTATACGCAGTATTTT. Translating it yields CASSVAGVKYTQYF. This rearrangement joins TRBV6-5 to TRBJ2-3, with TRBD2 matching over 9 bases. V was pared by 6 bases and J by 7 bases, with 8 bases of the junction left unmatched. From germline, CDR1 is MNHEY and CDR2 SVGAGI. The CDR3 covers 14 residues.

DNA for the CDR3: TGTGCCAGCAGCTCCCGGGGACCTGGAGGCAATCAGCCCCAGCATTTT. Its protein is CASSSRGPGGNQPQHF. This chain joins TRBV7-8 and TRBJ1-5; TRBD1 might be the D (5 bases). The germline V gene has CDR1 SGHVS and CDR2 FQNEAQ. The V gene lost 4 bases and the J gene lost 2 bases, with 15 bases spanning the gap. This CDR3 comprises 16 residues.

V and J are TRBV29-1 and TRBJ1-1; D not resolved. Germline values: CDR1 SQVTM, CDR2 ANQGSEA. The V end lost 5 bases, the J end lost 0 bases, and 10 bases lay between the germline ends. This CDR3 contains 13 residues. CDR3 amino acids: CSVSETVNTEAFF. The CDR3 DNA reads TGCAGCGTTTCCGAGACGGTGAACACTGAAGCTTTCTTT.

This chain joins TRBV28 and TRBJ2-7; D is unresolved. Germline V gene data show CDR1 as MDHEN and CDR2 as SYDVKM. The CDR3 loop spans 14 amino acids. Trimming shortened V by 3 bases and J by 2 bases, and 11 bases separated the two germline ends. The CDR3, as DNA: TGTGCCAGCAGTTTCCCGGCGGTGCCCTACGAGCAGTACTTC. Translated, it gives CASSFPAVPYEQYF. The variable domain in full, with the rest retrieved from reference TRBV28 and TRBJ2-7, is DVKVTQSSRYLVKRTGEKVFLECVQDMDHENMFWYRQDPGLGLRLIYFSYDVKMKEKGDIPEGYSVSREKKERFSLILESASTNQTSMYLCASSFPAVPYEQYFGPGTRLTVT.

This clone has ten or more counts. Other DNA sequences of this sample code for an identical CDR3. The rearrangement joins TRBV28 to TRBJ1-2, with 10 bases matching TRBD1. Trimming removed 6 bases from V and 3 bases from J; junction bases left unmatched: 4. The CDR3 runs 14 residues. Germline V gene data show CDR1 as MDHEN and CDR2 as SYDVKM. CDR3 region: CASRRDRGHYGYTF. The CDR3 region has the DNA TGTGCCAGCAGGCGAGACAGGGGGCACTATGGCTACACCTTC.

This rearrangement joins TRBV11-2 to TRBJ2-1, with TRBD1 identical over 7 bases. There are 17 residues in the CDR3. Losses at the gene ends were 5 bases for V and 1 base for J; bases not matched to a gene: 11. Germline values: CDR1 SGHAT, CDR2 FQNNGV. CDR3 sequence reads: CASSATTGRRSYNEQFF. The CDR3 DNA is TGTGCCAGCAGCGCAACGACAGGGCGGCGGTCCTACAATGAGCAGTTCTTC. Drawing the rest from reference TRBV11-2 and TRBJ2-1, the complete variable domain is EAGVAQSPRYKIIEKRQSVAFWCNPISGHATLYWYQQILGQGPKLLIQFQNNGVVDDSQLPKDRFSAERLKGVDSTLKIQPAKLEDSAVYLCASSATTGRRSYNEQFFGPGTRLTVL.

Turning to this clone: Distinct nucleotide sequences in the sample also encode this CDR3. The genes are TRBV4-2 and TRBJ1-4; D is undetermined. The CDR3 extends over 15 amino acids. The V and J ends lost 1 base and 2 bases respectively, with 8 bases between them. Germline V CDR1 and CDR2: LGHNA, YNFKEQ. In nucleotides, the CDR3 is TGTGCCAGCAGCCAAGTTGGGCAGACTAATGAAAAACTGTTTTTT. This translates into CASSQVGQTNEKLFF.

Only one count was recorded for this clone. CDR3 sequence reads: CASSPLGRAGVEQYF. As DNA, the CDR3 is TGTGCCAGCAGCCCCCTCGGACGAGCGGGAGTCGAGCAGTACTTC. The chain uses TRBV7-2 and TRBJ2-7; 8 positions agree with TRBD2. CDR3 length equals 15 residues. Germline-derived CDR1 and CDR2 are SGHTA and FQGNSA. With 5 bases clipped from V and 6 bases from J, the junction kept 12 bases outside the gene matches.

This clone was seen repeatedly, ten times or more. V is TRBV30 and J is TRBJ2-1; 11 nucleotides match TRBD2. CDR1 and CDR2 from the germline V gene are GTSNPN and SVGIG (reference sequence). This CDR3 region has 15 residues. V shed 3 bases, J shed 4 bases, and the junction held 5 bases outside the gene matches. CDR3 region: CAWRPGLAEYNEQFF. The DNA of the CDR3 is TGTGCCTGGAGGCCGGGACTAGCGGAGTACAATGAGCAGTTCTTC. Combining the CDR3 with reference TRBV30 and TRBJ2-1 gives the whole variable domain SQTIHQWPATLVQPVGSPLSLECTVEGTSNPNLYWYRQAAGRGLQLLFYSVGIGQISSEVPQNLSASRPQDRQFILSSKKLLLSDSGFYLCAWRPGLAEYNEQFFGPGTRLTVL.

This clone was seen more than once but under ten times. This chain connects TRBV5-6 to TRBJ1-2; D may be TRBD1 (6 bases). The CDR3 is 14 residues long. V was clipped by 4 bases and J by 4 bases, with 14 bases between them. The germline V gene has CDR1 SGHDT and CDR2 YYEEEE. The CDR3 is CASSNSGAGYGYTF. CDR3 bases: TGTGCCAGCAGCAATTCGGGGGCGGGCTATGGCTACACCTTC. Complete variable domain (other parts from reference TRBV5-6 and TRBJ1-2): DAGVTQSPTHLIKTRGQQVTLRCSPKSGHDTVSWYQQALGQGPQFIFQYYEEEERQRGNFPDRFSGHQFPNYSSELNVNALLLGDSALYLCASSNSGAGYGYTFGSGTRLTVV.

CDR3 protein: CASSLGRGKNQPQHF. In DNA, the CDR3 is TGTGCCAGCAGTTTAGGCAGGGGGAAAAATCAGCCCCAGCATTTT. The chain has TRBV28 and TRBJ1-5; 7 nucleotides match TRBD1. J gave up 4 bases and V 2 bases, and 5 bases lay outside the gene matches. This CDR3 region has 15 residues. From germline, CDR1 is MDHEN and CDR2 SYDVKM.

This clone was seen many times. V gene TRBV6-1 combines with J gene TRBJ2-4, with D unresolved. CDR3 length equals 13 residues. In germline, CDR1 is MNHNS, CDR2 SASEGT. Trimming took off 5 bases at V and 2 bases at J, with 7 bases between the two ends. Written as DNA, the CDR3 is TGTGCCAGCAGTAGCGTCCCCAAAAACATTCAGTACTTC. Amino acid sequence: CASSSVPKNIQYF.

This chain joins TRBV7-9 and TRBJ2-7; TRBD2 matches at 11 bases. The trim removed 5 bases at V and 5 bases at J, leaving 17 bases unmatched. Germline CDR1 reads SEHNR; CDR2 reads FQNEAQ (reference sequence). The CDR3 spans 18 residues. The CDR3 here is CASSLGSGRAPSSDEQYF. In DNA, the CDR3 is TGTGCCAGCAGCCTGGGTAGCGGGAGGGCCCCCTCCTCGGACGAGCAGTACTTC.

This chain uses TRBV11-2 with TRBJ1-2; the match to TRBD1 covers 7 bases. Germline V gene data show CDR1 as SGHAT and CDR2 as FQNNGV. V dropped 5 bases and J dropped 7; count of bases not matched to a gene: 7. This CDR3 has 13 residues. The CDR3 spells CASSATGRSGYTF. In DNA form, the CDR3 reads TGTGCCAGCAGCGCGACAGGGAGAAGTGGCTACACCTTC.

Comment on this clone: A read error may be the cause here, since a much bigger clone is one base away. The same CDR3 arises from other DNA sequences in this sample as well. The chain couples TRBV7-2 to TRBJ1-5, with a possible D match to TRBD1 (5 bases). Germline loops: CDR1 SGHTA, CDR2 FQGNSA. CDR3 length: 13 residues. Between the trimmed V and J ends, which lost 3 bases and 2 bases, there was a span of 5 bases. The CDR3 DNA sequence: TGTGCCAGCAGCTTGACAGGCAATCAGCCCCAGCATTTT. As protein: CASSLTGNQPQHF.

The chain is built from TRBV28 and TRBJ1-1, with D maybe TRBD1 (5 bases). In germline, CDR1 is MDHEN, CDR2 SYDVKM. This CDR3 is built from 15 residues. Trimming stripped 4 bases from V and 0 bases from J, with 12 bases between. The CDR3 loop is CASSSNGGMNTEAFF. In DNA, the CDR3 is TGTGCCAGCAGTTCCAACGGGGGGATGAACACTGAAGCTTTCTTT. The whole variable domain, filled in from reference TRBV28 and TRBJ1-1, reads DVKVTQSSRYLVKRTGEKVFLECVQDMDHENMFWYRQDPGLGLRLIYFSYDVKMKEKGDIPEGYSVSREKKERFSLILESASTNQTSMYLCASSSNGGMNTEAFFGQGTRLTVV.

The CDR3 nucleotides are TGCAGCGTTCTGGGACAGGGGGAATACGAGCAGTACTTC. Translating gives CSVLGQGEYEQYF. The chain carries TRBV29-1 and TRBJ2-7, with 11 bases matching TRBD1. CDR1 SQVTM and CDR2 ANQGSEA come from the germline V gene. The CDR3 is 13 residues long. V lost 5 bases, J lost 4 bases, and 4 bases stayed unmatched.

V usage is TRBV18 and J usage is TRBJ1-1, with a possible D match to TRBD1 (5 bases). V was clipped by 6 bases and J by 1 base, with 18 bases between them. The CDR3 has 16 amino acids. CDR1 and CDR2 (germline): KGHSH, LQKENI. DNA for the CDR3: TGTGCCAGCTCGCCTCGGGACGGTCGGGGGAACACTGAAGCTTTCTTT. Translating gives CASSPRDGRGNTEAFF.

This sequence joins TRBV6-6 and TRBJ2-7; 8 bases match TRBD1. This CDR3 has 15 residues. Trimming removed 6 bases from V and 9 bases from J; junction bases left unmatched: 16. Germline V gives CDR1 MNHNY, CDR2 SVGAGI (reference sequence). The CDR3: CASRSNRGAPPWQYF. CDR3 DNA: TGTGCCAGCAGAAGTAACAGGGGGGCCCCACCGTGGCAGTACTTC.